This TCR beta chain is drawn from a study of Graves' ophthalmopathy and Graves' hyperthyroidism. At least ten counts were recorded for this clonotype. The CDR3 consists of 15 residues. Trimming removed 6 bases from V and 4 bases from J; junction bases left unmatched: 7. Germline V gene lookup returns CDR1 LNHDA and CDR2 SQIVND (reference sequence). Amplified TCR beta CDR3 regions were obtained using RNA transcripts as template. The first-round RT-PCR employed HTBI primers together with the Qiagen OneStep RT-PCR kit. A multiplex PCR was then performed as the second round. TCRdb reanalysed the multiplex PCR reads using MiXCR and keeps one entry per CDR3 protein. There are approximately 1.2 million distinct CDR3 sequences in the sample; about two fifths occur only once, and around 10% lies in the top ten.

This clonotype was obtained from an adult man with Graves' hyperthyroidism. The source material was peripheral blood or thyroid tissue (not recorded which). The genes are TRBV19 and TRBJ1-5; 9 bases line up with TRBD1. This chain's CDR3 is CASSQQGARNQPQHF. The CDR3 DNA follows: TGTGCCAGTAGCCAACAGGGGGCGCGTAATCAGCCCCAGCATTTT.